This record covers a single TCR beta chain. The antigen remains unidentified. TCRdb analysed the 5' RACE reads with MiXCR anew, one entry per CDR3 protein. The sample contains hundreds of thousands of distinct CDR3 sequences, around 8.1% of which appear only once. These data are taken from a study of identical twins. Study-level points and caveats: Whereas memory repertoires showed no such difference, abundant cord blood beta clonotypes carried fewer insertions. Invariant T cells like MAIT and iNKT could partly confound the zero-insertion analyses.

This CDR3 is 12 amino acids long. Germline CDR1 is LNHDA and CDR2 is SQIVND (reference sequence). Trimming took off 6 bases at V and 8 bases at J, with 13 bases between the two ends. This sample also appeared in a second study, on yellow fever vaccine responses in identical twins. That paper notes: Among the twins, the vaccine T cell response reportedly seemed partly convergent and partly personalized.

The V and J genes are TRBV19 and TRBJ1-2; D may be TRBD1 (6 bases). The sequence was collected from a woman under 30 in good health. The material sequenced was memory (CD45RO+) T cells sorted from blood. This chain's CDR3 is CASRPTGSGYTF. The CDR3 DNA follows: TGTGCCAGTAGACCGACAGGTAGCGGCTACACCTTC.